Each of the 25 T cell receptor beta chains below was sequenced from the same sample in a study of blood T cell repertoires in COVID-19. Clones were sequenced by immunoSEQ multiplex PCR, and TCRdb holds only the in-frame ones, with some missing. This table has about 49,000 clones, 80% to 90% appearing once. Specimen: peripheral blood. Receptor source: a woman in her sixties or seventies with acute or convalescent COVID-19.

V gene TRBV12-3 or TRBV12-4 combines with J gene TRBJ1-1, with 7 bases that match TRBD1. This CDR3 spans 13 amino acids. The junction had 2 bases not matched to a gene; V was cut back by 6 bases and J by 1 base. CDR3 in amino acids: CASRGTANTEAFF. The CDR3 coding sequence is TGTGCCAGCAGGGGGACAGCGAACACTGAAGCTTTCTTT.

The chain couples TRBV6-5 to TRBJ1-3, with 7 bases that match TRBD1. J lost 2 bases, V lost 7 bases, and 8 bases had no gene match. Germline loops: CDR1 MNHEY, CDR2 SVGAGI. The CDR3 is 15 residues long. Here the CDR3 reads CASNSAGTAGNTIYF. DNA for the CDR3: TGTGCCAGCAACTCGGCCGGGACAGCTGGAAACACCATATATTTT.

The rearrangement links TRBV5-1 to TRBJ1-2, with a weak D call TRBD1 (5 bases). Germline-derived CDR1 and CDR2 are SGHRS and YFSETQ. This CDR3 is 14 amino acids long. The V gene lost 0 bases and the J gene lost 5 bases, with 11 bases spanning the gap. CDR3 DNA sequence: TGCGCCAGCAGCTTGGGACAGTCGAGTTATGGCTACACCTTC. It codes for CASSLGQSSYGYTF.

This sequence joins TRBV6-5 and TRBJ2-2, with unresolved D. With 9 bases removed from V and 0 bases from J, the gap between germline ends came to 14 bases. Germline assignment: CDR1 MNHEY and CDR2 SVGAGI. The CDR3 contains 15 residues. CDR3: CASSLMAANTGELFF. The CDR3 coding sequence is TGTGCCAGTAGCTTGATGGCCGCGAACACCGGGGAGCTGTTTTTT.

CDR3 bases: TGTGCCAGCAGTTACATAGGACAGGGGAACTATGGCTACACCTTC. It specifies CASSYIGQGNYGYTF. The chain couples TRBV6-5 to TRBJ1-2, with 9 bases matching TRBD1. With 2 bases clipped from V and 2 bases from J, the junction kept 3 bases outside the gene matches. Looked up from germline, CDR1 is MNHEY and CDR2 is SVGAGI. The CDR3 is 15 residues long.

The genes are TRBV7-3 and TRBJ2-1; 7 positions match TRBD2. Looked up from germline, CDR1 is SGHTA and CDR2 is FQGTGA. This CDR3 has 16 residues. J was trimmed by 2 bases and V by 5 bases; bases with no gene match: 9. The CDR3 coding sequence is TGTGCCAGCAGCCCTCAGGCGGGGGTAACCTACAATGAGCAGTTCTTC. Its translation: CASSPQAGVTYNEQFF.

The chain recombines TRBV16 with TRBJ2-3; D remains unclear. The CDR3 sequence is 13 residues long. V was clipped by 5 bases and J by 6 bases, with 12 bases between them. Per the germline V gene, CDR1 is KGHSY and CDR2 is FQNENV. CDR3 sequence: CASSITFGDTQYF. The CDR3 DNA reads as TGTGCCAGCAGCATTACTTTCGGGGATACGCAGTATTTT.

This clone has just one count. The rearrangement uses TRBV7-6 and TRBJ1-6; D perhaps matches TRBD1 (6 bases). V was cut by 4 bases and J by 0 bases, with 7 bases left in between. CDR3 length: 15 residues. Looked up from germline, CDR1 is SGHVS and CDR2 is FNYEAQ. The DNA of the CDR3 is TGTGCCAGCAGCTCCAGGGGCTCCTATAATTCACCCCTCCACTTT. It specifies CASSSRGSYNSPLHF.

The gene calls are TRBV9 and TRBJ2-1, with TRBD2 matching 11 bases. CDR1 is SGDLS, CDR2 YYNGEE, per germline. This CDR3 is 16 amino acids long. Losses at the gene ends were 0 bases for V and 4 bases for J; bases not matched to a gene: 3. The CDR3 region has the DNA TGTGCCAGCAGCGTAGCAGGGACTAGCGGATACAATGAGCAGTTCTTC. This gives the protein CASSVAGTSGYNEQFF.

The chain uses TRBV7-2 and TRBJ1-5; D might be TRBD1 (5 bases). Trimming removed 4 bases at V and 0 bases at J, with 10 bases between. The CDR3 covers 15 residues. CDR1 is SGHTA, CDR2 FQGNSA, per germline. The CDR3 sequence: CASSSDNNSNQPQHF. In DNA form, the CDR3 reads TGTGCCAGCAGCTCGGACAATAATAGCAATCAGCCCCAGCATTTT.

This clone is a singleton in its sample. This rearrangement joins TRBV10-1 to TRBJ2-7; 7 nucleotides line up with TRBD1. V trimming: 2 bases; J trimming: 3 bases; junction bases outside the gene matches: 4. The CDR3 totals 14 residues. Germline V gene sequence: CDR1 WNHNN, CDR2 SYGVQD (reference sequence). For the CDR3, the DNA is TGCGCCAGCAGTGAGGGACAGGCCCTCTACGAGCAGTACTTC. Its protein is CASSEGQALYEQYF.

This clone was found a few times. The rearrangement uses TRBV2 and TRBJ2-3, with unresolved D. The CDR3 has 12 amino acids. Trimming cost V 10 bases and J 2 bases, with 10 bases left between them. Germline-derived CDR1 and CDR2 are SNHLY and FYNNEI. The chain's CDR3 is CAITRITDTQYF. CDR3 nucleotide sequence: TGTGCCATAACCAGGATCACAGATACGCAGTATTTT.

The chain is built from TRBV30 and TRBJ2-1; the match to TRBD2 covers 13 bases. The CDR3 covers 15 residues. V shed 5 bases, J shed 8 bases, and the junction held 9 bases outside the gene matches. Germline V gives CDR1 GTSNPN, CDR2 SVGIG (reference sequence). DNA for the CDR3: TGTGCCTGGCAGGGAGGACTAGCGGGAGCCCATGAGCAGTTCTTC. As protein: CAWQGGLAGAHEQFF.

The rearrangement links TRBV5-1 to TRBJ2-3, with 13 bases matching TRBD2. CDR1 and CDR2 (germline): SGHRS, YFSETQ. The CDR3 is 17 amino acids. V lost 3 bases to trimming and J lost 2 bases; unmatched junction nucleotides: 6. CDR3 nucleotides: TGCGCCAGCAGCTCGGGACTAGCGGGGATAAACACAGATACGCAGTATTTT. This sequence encodes CASSSGLAGINTDTQYF.

V is TRBV28 and J is TRBJ1-2, with D uncertain. The V gene's germline CDR1 is MDHEN and CDR2 SYDVKM. The V end was cut by 3 bases, the J end by 2 bases, with 7 bases between. CDR3 length equals 13 residues. The CDR3 protein is CASSFLSNYGYTF. The CDR3 nucleotides read TGTGCCAGCAGTTTTTTGTCGAACTATGGCTACACCTTC.

This clone was detected once. The rearrangement uses TRBV20-1 and TRBJ1-1; D call uncertain. This CDR3 comprises 10 residues. V lost 3 bases, J lost 6 bases, and 5 bases lay in between. The germline V gene encodes CDR1 DFQATT and CDR2 SNEGSKA (reference sequence). As DNA, the CDR3 is TGCAGTGCTAGTATCTCTGAAGCTTTCTTT. Protein sequence: CSASISEAFF.

This CDR3 is CASSPLLLGRQETQYF. The CDR3 DNA sequence: TGTGCCAGCTCACCACTGCTTTTGGGCCGACAAGAGACCCAGTACTTC. The gene calls are TRBV18 and TRBJ2-5; D gene ambiguous. Trimming stripped 1 base from V and 2 bases from J, with 14 bases between. This CDR3 is 16 amino acids long. Germline CDR1 and CDR2: KGHSH and LQKENI.

This clone was seen only once. CDR3 sequence reads: CASSLGRSTGELFF. In DNA, the CDR3 is TGTGCCAGCAGCTTAGGGAGGTCCACCGGGGAGCTGTTTTTT. The genes are TRBV11-3 and TRBJ2-2, with a tentative D call TRBD2 (5 bases). This CDR3 is built from 14 residues. Germline V gene data show CDR1 as SGHNT and CDR2 as YENEEA. V lost 1 base and J 4 bases, leaving 7 bases between the germline ends. The whole variable domain, filled in from reference TRBV11-3 and TRBJ2-2, reads EAGVVQSPRYKIIEKKQPVAFWCNPISGHNTLYWYLQNLGQGPELLIRYENEEAVDDSQLPKDRFSAERLKGVDSTLKIQPAELGDSAVYLCASSLGRSTGELFFGEGSRLTVL.

V gene TRBV6-5 combines with J gene TRBJ1-2; possibly TRBD1 for D (5 bases). The germline gives CDR1 MNHEY, CDR2 SVGAGI. V was pared by 5 bases and J by 10 bases, with 14 bases between. There are 12 residues in the CDR3. The CDR3 reads CASSPTDSSYTF. In DNA, the CDR3 is TGTGCCAGCAGTCCTACAGACAGCTCCTACACCTTC.

In its sample, this clone was seen once. The chain combines TRBV6-5 with TRBJ1-5; 7 nucleotides agree with TRBD1. Losses at the gene ends were 6 bases for V and 2 bases for J; bases not matched to a gene: 4. CDR3 length equals 14 residues. From germline, CDR1 is MNHEY and CDR2 SVGAGI. The CDR3 protein is CASRDRVGNQPQHF. CDR3 bases: TGTGCCAGCAGAGACAGGGTTGGCAATCAGCCCCAGCATTTT.

The V gene is TRBV9, the J gene TRBJ1-3; TRBD1 matches at 7 bases. The CDR3 sequence is 19 residues long. Looked up from germline, CDR1 is SGDLS and CDR2 is YYNGEE. V shed 2 bases and J 0 bases; nucleotides not matched to a gene: 14. The CDR3 bases are TGTGCCAGCAGCGTCGCTTCTTCGGGGACAGTGAACTCTGGAAACACCATATATTTT. Translated, it gives CASSVASSGTVNSGNTIYF.

A remark on this clone: The sample contains more than one DNA sequence encoding this CDR3. J is TRBJ1-3 and V is TRBV4-1; a possible D gene is TRBD1 (5 bases). The V end was cut by 4 bases, the J end by 0 bases, with 13 bases between. The CDR3 consists of 16 residues. Germline loops: CDR1 MGHRA, CDR2 YSYEKL. As DNA, the CDR3 is TGCGCCAGCAGCCTCGAAGGGGATCTCTCTGGAAACACCATATATTTT. The encoded protein is CASSLEGDLSGNTIYF.

J is TRBJ2-7 and V is TRBV2; 8 bases fit TRBD2. Trimming took 8 bases from V and 0 from J; bases not matched to a gene: 9. Germline assignment: CDR1 SNHLY and CDR2 FYNNEI. This CDR3 region has 15 residues. The DNA for the CDR3 is TGTGCCAGCCAGATCCGAGGGACTAGCTCCTACGAGCAGTACTTC. This sequence encodes CASQIRGTSSYEQYF.

The chain has TRBV2 and TRBJ2-2; 8 bases are shared with TRBD2. This CDR3 has 18 amino acids. V lost 7 bases to trimming and J lost 6 bases; unmatched junction nucleotides: 19. Germline values: CDR1 SNHLY, CDR2 FYNNEI. CDR3 nucleotides: TGTGCCAGCACCACCCTAGACGCGGGAGGAGAACTGGCCGGGGAGCTGTTTTTT. This sequence encodes CASTTLDAGGELAGELFF.

V is TRBV27 and J is TRBJ2-1, with TRBD1 matching over 10 bases. Germline V gene sequence: CDR1 MNHEY, CDR2 SMNVEV (reference sequence). This CDR3 spans 15 amino acids. The ends lost 5 bases at V and 6 bases at J; junction bases unmatched: 7. The CDR3 is CASSLPGTGVNEQFF. In DNA, the CDR3 is TGTGCCAGCAGTCTCCCCGGGACAGGGGTCAATGAGCAGTTCTTC.